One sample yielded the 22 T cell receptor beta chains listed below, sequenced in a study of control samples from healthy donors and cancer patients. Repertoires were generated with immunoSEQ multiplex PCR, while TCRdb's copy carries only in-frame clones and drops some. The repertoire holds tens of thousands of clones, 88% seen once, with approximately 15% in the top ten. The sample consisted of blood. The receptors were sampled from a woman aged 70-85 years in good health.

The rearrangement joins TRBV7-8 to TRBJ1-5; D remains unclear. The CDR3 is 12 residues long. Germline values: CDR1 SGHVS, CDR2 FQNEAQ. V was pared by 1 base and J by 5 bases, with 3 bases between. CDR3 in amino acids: CASSLEDQPQHF. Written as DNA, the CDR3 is TGTGCCAGCAGCTTAGAGGATCAGCCCCAGCATTTT.

CDR3 amino acids: CASGPLANTEAFF. The CDR3 coding sequence is TGCGCCAGCGGACCTCTGGCGAACACTGAAGCTTTCTTT. The rearrangement uses TRBV5-1 and TRBJ1-1; no firm D call. Trimming stripped 7 bases from V and 1 base from J, with 11 bases between. CDR1 is SGHRS, CDR2 YFSETQ, per germline. The CDR3 totals 13 residues.

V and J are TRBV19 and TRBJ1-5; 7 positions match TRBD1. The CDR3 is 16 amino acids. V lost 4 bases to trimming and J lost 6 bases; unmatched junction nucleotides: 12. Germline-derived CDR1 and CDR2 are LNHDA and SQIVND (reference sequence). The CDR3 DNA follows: TGTGCCAGTAGTAAACCTCAACAGGGGCGGGTTCAGCCCCAGCATTTT. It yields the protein CASSKPQQGRVQPQHF.

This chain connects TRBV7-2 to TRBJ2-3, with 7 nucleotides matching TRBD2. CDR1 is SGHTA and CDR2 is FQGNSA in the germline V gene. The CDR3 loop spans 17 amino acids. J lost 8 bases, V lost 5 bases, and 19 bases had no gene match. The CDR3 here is CASSRRREVGGTGTQYF. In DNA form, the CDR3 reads TGTGCCAGCAGCCGTAGACGGGAGGTTGGGGGTACCGGTACGCAGTATTTT. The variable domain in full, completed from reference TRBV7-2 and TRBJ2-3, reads GAGVSQSPSNKVTEKGKDVELRCDPISGHTALYWYRQSLGQGLEFLIYFQGNSAPDKSGLPSDRFSAERTGGSVSTLTIQRTQQEDSAVYLCASSRRREVGGTGTQYFGPGTRLTVL.

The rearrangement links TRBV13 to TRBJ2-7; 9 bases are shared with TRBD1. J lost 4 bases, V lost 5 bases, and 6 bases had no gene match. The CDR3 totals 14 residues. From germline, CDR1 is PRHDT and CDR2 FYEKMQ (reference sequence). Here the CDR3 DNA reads TGTGCCAGCAGCAGGCCGGGACAGGGTTACGAGCAGTACTTC. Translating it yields CASSRPGQGYEQYF.

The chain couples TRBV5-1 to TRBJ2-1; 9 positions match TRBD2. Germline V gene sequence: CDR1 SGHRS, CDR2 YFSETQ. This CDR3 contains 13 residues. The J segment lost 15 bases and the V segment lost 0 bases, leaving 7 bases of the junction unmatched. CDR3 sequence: CASSLEGGRALFF. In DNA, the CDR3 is TGCGCCAGCAGCTTGGAGGGCGGGAGGGCCTTGTTCTTC.

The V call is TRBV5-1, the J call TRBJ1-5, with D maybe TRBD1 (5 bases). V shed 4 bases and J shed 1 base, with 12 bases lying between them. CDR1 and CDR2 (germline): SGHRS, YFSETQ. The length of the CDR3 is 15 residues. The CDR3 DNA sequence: TGCGCCAGCAGCCCCTCCGGGACGAGCAATCAGCCCCAGCATTTT. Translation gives CASSPSGTSNQPQHF.

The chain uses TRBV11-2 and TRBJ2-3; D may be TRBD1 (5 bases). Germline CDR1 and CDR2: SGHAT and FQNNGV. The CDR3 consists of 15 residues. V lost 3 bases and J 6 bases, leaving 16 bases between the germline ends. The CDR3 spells CASSFTAGKGDTQYF. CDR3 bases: TGTGCCAGCAGCTTTACGGCAGGGAAGGGGGATACGCAGTATTTT.

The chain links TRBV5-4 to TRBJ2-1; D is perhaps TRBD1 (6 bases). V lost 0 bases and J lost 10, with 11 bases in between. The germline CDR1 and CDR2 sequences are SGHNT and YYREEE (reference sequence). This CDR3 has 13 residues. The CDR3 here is CASSLGGPGEQFF. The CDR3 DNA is TGTGCCAGCAGCTTGGGGGGGCCAGGAGAGCAGTTCTTC.

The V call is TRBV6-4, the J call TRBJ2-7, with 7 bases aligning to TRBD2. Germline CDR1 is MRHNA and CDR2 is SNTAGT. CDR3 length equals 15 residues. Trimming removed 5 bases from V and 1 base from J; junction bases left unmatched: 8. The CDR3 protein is CASSSLANSSYEQYF. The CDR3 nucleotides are TGTGCCAGCAGTTCACTAGCGAACTCTTCCTACGAGCAGTACTTC.

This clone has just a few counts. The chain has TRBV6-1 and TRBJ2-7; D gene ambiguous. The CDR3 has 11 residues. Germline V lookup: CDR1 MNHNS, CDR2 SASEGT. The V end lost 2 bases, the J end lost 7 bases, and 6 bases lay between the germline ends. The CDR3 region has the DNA TGTGCCAGCAGTGAATTCACAGAGCAGTACTTC. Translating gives CASSEFTEQYF.

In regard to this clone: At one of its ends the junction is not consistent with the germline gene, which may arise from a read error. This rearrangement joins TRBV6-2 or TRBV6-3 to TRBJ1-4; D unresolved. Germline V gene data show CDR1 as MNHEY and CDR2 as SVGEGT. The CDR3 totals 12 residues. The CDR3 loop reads CASSHTREADAF. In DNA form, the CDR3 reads TGTGCCAGCAGTCACACGAGAGAGGCTGACGCTTTT.

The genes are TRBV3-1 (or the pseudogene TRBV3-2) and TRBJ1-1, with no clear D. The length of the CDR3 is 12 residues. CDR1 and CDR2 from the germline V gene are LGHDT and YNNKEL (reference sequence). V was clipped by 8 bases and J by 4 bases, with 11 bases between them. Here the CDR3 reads CASSGVSTEAFF. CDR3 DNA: TGTGCCAGCTCGGGTGTGAGCACTGAAGCTTTCTTT.

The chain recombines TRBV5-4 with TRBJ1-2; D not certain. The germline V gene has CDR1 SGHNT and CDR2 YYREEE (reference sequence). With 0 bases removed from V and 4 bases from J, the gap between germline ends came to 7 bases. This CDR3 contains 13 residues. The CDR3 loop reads CASSLGSSYGYTF. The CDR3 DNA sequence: TGTGCCAGCAGCTTGGGTAGTTCCTATGGCTACACCTTC.

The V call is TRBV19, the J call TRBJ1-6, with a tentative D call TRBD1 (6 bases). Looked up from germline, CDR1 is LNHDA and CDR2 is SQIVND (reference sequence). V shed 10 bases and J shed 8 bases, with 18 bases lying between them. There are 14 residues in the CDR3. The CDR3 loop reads CATREGGSDSPLHF. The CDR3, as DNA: TGTGCCACTCGTGAGGGGGGTTCGGATTCACCCCTCCACTTT.

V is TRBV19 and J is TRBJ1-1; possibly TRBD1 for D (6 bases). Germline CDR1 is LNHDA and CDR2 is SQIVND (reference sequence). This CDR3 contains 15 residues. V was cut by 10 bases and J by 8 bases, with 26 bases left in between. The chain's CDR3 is CATSRGATGKREAFF. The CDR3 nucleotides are TGTGCCACTTCGAGGGGGGCGACCGGGAAACGGGAAGCTTTCTTT. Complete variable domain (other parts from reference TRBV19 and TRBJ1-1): DGGITQSPKYLFRKEGQNVTLSCEQNLNHDAMYWYRQDPGQGLRLIYYSQIVNDFQKGDIAEGYSVSREKKESFPLTVTSAQKNPTAFYLCATSRGATGKREAFFGQGTRLTVV.

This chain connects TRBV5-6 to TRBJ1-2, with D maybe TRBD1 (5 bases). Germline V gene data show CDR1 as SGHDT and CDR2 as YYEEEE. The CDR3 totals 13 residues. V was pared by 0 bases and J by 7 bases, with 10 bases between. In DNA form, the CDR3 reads TGTGCCAGCAGCTTGGTAGGGGCTGGTGGCTACACCTTC. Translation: CASSLVGAGGYTF.

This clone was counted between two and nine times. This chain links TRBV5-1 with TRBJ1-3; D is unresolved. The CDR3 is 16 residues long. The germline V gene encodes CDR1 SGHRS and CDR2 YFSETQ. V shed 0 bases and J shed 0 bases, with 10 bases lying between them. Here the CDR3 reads CASSLDPASSGNTIYF. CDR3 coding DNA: TGCGCCAGCAGCTTGGATCCGGCAAGCTCTGGAAACACCATATATTTT.

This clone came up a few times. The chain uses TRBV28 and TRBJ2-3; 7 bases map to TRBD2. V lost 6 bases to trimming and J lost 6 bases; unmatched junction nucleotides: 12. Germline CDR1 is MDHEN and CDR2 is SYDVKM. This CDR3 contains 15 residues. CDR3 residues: CASSPPTGGLDTQYF. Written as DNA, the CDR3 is TGTGCCAGCAGCCCACCCACGGGAGGCTTGGATACGCAGTATTTT.

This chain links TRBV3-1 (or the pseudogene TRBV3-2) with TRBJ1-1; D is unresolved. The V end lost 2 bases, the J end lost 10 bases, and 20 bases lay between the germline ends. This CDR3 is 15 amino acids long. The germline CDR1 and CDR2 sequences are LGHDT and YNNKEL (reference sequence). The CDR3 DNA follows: TGTGCCAGCAGCCAATATTCAGGTTCACGGGGAGGAGCTTTCTTT. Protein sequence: CASSQYSGSRGGAFF.

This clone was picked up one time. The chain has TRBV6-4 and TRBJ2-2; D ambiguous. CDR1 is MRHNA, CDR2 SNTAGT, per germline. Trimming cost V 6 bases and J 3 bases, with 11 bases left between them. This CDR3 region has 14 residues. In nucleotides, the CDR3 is TGTGCCAGCAGCCCACAGTCCGACACCGGGGAGCTGTTTTTT. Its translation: CASSPQSDTGELFF.

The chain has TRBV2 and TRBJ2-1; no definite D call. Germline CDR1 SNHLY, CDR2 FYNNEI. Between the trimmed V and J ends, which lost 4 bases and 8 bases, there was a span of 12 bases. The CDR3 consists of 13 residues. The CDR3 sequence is CASSGAGRDEQFF. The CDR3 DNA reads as TGTGCCAGCAGTGGTGCAGGAAGGGATGAGCAGTTCTTC.